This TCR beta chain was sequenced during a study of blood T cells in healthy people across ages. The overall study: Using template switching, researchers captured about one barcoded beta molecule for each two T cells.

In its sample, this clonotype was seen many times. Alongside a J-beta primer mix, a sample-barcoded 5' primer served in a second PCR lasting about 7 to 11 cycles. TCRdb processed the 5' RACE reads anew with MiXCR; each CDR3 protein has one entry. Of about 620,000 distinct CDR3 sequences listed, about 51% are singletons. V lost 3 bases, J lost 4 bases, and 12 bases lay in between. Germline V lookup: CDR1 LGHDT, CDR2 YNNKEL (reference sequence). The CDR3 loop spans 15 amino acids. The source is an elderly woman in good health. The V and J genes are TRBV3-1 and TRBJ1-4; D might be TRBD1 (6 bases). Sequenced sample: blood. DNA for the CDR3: TGTGCCAGCAGCCAGAAGACAGGTTTTAATGAAAAACTGTTTTTT. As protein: CASSQKTGFNEKLFF.